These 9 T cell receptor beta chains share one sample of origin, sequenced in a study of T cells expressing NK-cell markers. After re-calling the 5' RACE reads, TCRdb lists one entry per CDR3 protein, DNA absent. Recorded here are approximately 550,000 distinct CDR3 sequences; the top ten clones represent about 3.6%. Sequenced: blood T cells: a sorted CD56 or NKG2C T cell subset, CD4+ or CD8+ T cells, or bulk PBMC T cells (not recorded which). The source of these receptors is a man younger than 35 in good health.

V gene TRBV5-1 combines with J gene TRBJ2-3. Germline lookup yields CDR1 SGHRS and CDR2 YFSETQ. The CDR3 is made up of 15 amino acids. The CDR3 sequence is CASSLASASTDTQYF.

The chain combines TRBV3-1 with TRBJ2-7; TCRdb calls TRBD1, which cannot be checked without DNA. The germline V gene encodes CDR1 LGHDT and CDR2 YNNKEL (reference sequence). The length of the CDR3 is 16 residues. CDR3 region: CASSQGDGRGRGEQYF.

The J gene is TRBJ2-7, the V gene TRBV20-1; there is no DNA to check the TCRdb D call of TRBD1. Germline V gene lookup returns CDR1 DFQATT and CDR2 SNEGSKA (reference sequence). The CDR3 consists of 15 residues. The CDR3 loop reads CSARLAGHPAYEQYF.

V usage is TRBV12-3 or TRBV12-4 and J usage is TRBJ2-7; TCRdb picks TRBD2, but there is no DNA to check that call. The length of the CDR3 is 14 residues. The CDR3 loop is CASSKQGTSGEQYF.

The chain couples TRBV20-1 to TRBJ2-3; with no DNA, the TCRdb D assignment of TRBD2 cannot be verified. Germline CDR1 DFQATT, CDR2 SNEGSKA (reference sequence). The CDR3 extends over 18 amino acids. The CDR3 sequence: CSASFETSGNYSTDTQYF.

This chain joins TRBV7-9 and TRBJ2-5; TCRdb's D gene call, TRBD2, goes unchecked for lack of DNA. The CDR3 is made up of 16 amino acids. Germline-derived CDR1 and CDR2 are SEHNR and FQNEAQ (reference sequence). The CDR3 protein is CASSVRDRGVQETQYF.

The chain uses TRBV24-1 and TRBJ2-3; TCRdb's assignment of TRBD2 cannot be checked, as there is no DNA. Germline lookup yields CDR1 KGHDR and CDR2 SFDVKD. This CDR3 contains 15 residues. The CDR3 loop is CATSFSGRPSDTQYF.

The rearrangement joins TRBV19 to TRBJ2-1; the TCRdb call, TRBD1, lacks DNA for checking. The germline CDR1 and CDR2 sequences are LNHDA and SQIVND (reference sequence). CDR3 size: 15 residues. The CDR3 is CASSIRTGAHTEQFF. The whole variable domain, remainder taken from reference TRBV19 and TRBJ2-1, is DGGITQSPKYLFRKEGQNVTLSCEQNLNHDAMYWYRQDPGQGLRLIYYSQIVNDFQKGDIAEGYSVSREKKESFPLTVTSAQKNPTAFYLCASSIRTGAHTEQFFGPGTRLTVL.

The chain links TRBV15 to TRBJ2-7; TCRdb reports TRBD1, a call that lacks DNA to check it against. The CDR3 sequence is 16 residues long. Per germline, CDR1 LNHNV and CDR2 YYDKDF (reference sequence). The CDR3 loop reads CATSSPRDRVFNEQYF.